This T cell receptor (beta chain) was observed in a study of shared clonotypes between healthy human individuals. Study-wide points: It was the non-shared clonotypes that had lower generation probabilities than clonotypes shared by all four donors.

The data were produced by immunoSEQ multiplex PCR, yet TCRdb's version contains in-frame clones alone and is incomplete. The sample has about 660,000 clones; around 67% are singletons. Comments on this clone: The target antigen is unknown. At the DNA level, this CDR3 is encoded by other sequences in the same sample as well.

Donors had no recently reported acute infections or vaccinations and were HIV-negative. The germline gives CDR1 SGHRS, CDR2 YFSETQ. This CDR3 region has 13 residues. Trimming left V 2 bases short and J 6 bases short, with 10 bases between. The origin of this receptor is a woman aged 25 to 45 in good health. The chain recombines TRBV5-1 with TRBJ2-3; D call uncertain. The sample taken for sequencing was memory CD4+ T cells sorted from blood. Subset here: CD45RA-negative fraction. DNA of the CDR3: TGCGCCAGCAGCTTAACTTTACGGGATACGCAGTATTTT. It specifies CASSLTLRDTQYF.